This T cell receptor (beta chain) derives from a study of blood T cell repertoires in COVID-19. Study-wide background: Donors in the United States, Italy and Spain gave samples during acute or convalescent COVID-19.

Clones were sequenced by immunoSEQ multiplex PCR, and TCRdb holds only the in-frame ones, with some missing. The repertoire holds just over 65,000 clones, with approximately 90% as singletons. Germline V gene data show CDR1 as SGHTA and CDR2 as FQGTGA. The ends lost 5 bases at V and 0 bases at J; junction bases unmatched: 0. The CDR3 length is 15 residues. The chain carries TRBV7-3 and TRBJ2-1, with TRBD2 identical over 11 bases. Sequencing input: peripheral blood. The clonotype originates from a man younger than 40 with acute or convalescent COVID-19. CDR3 region: CASSTSGSSYNEQFF. The CDR3, as DNA: TGTGCCAGCAGCACTAGCGGGAGCTCCTACAATGAGCAGTTCTTC.